What follows are 29 T cell receptor beta chains derived from one specimen sequenced in a study of blood T cell repertoires in COVID-19 (dated by TCRdb to 2018 to 2020). Library preparation was by the immunoSEQ multiplex PCR assay. TCRdb obtained this table from immuneACCESS and retained in-frame rearrangements with V and J assigned. These tables miss some clones; where compared with another copy, unresolved V genes account for less than half of the shortfall, and the remainder is unexplained. The sample records roughly 200,000 clones, about 84% of which are singletons. The leading ten clones occupy 15% to 20% of the sample. Sequenced: peripheral blood. The receptors here all came from a person between 65 and 80 years old with COVID-19, enrolled during active disease.

V usage is TRBV5-1 and J usage is TRBJ2-1, with 9 positions matching TRBD2. This CDR3 comprises 15 residues. The V gene end was trimmed by 3 bases and the J gene end by 6 bases; junction bases not matched to a gene: 7. Per the germline V gene, CDR1 is SGHRS and CDR2 is YFSETQ. CDR3 amino acids: CASSWRTSAPNEQFF. Here the CDR3 DNA reads TGCGCCAGCAGCTGGCGGACTAGCGCCCCCAATGAGCAGTTCTTC.

CDR3 residues: CASSQAGTGSGYTF. In nucleotides, the CDR3 is TGCGCCAGCAGTCAAGCCGGGACAGGGTCTGGCTACACCTTC. The rearrangement links TRBV23-1 to TRBJ1-2, with 9 bases fitting TRBD1. TRBV23-1 qualifies as an ORF whose function is uncertain. The CDR3 has 14 residues. Trimming at V came to 2 bases and at J to 7 bases, leaving 5 bases not matched to a gene.

This clone occurred a few times. This chain joins TRBV30 and TRBJ2-1, with D maybe TRBD2 (5 bases). V was cut by 5 bases and J by 6 bases, with 14 bases left in between. The CDR3 extends over 13 amino acids. Germline loops: CDR1 GTSNPN, CDR2 SVGIG (reference sequence). CDR3 residues: CAWVKLARNEQFF. The CDR3 coding sequence is TGTGCCTGGGTAAAGCTAGCCCGCAATGAGCAGTTCTTC.

DNA of the CDR3: TGTGCCAGCAGCCCGTACAGGGGTGGAGGGTACGAGCAGTACTTC. This encodes CASSPYRGGGYEQYF. The rearrangement uses TRBV27 and TRBJ2-7; TRBD1 is a possible D gene (7 bases). The germline V and J ends were trimmed by 6 bases and 4 bases, with 19 bases remaining between them. Germline-derived CDR1 and CDR2 are MNHEY and SMNVEV (reference sequence). The CDR3 is 15 amino acids.

The chain is built from TRBV29-1 and TRBJ2-1; 7 bases fit TRBD1. The CDR3 spans 17 residues. Germline CDR1 and CDR2: SQVTM and ANQGSEA. The junction had 13 bases not matched to a gene; V was cut back by 1 base and J by 4 bases. Written as DNA, the CDR3 is TGCAGCGTTGAAGGGTCGATGAGACAGGGATATTACAATGAGCAGTTCTTC. Amino acid sequence: CSVEGSMRQGYYNEQFF.

The V and J genes are TRBV5-1 and TRBJ1-2, with no clear D. Germline V gene data show CDR1 as SGHRS and CDR2 as YFSETQ. The CDR3 length is 13 residues. V lost 4 bases and J lost 8, with 15 bases in between. The CDR3 DNA reads TGCGCCAGCAGCGGGCCCCTCCGACGGGGCTACACCTTC. This translates into CASSGPLRRGYTF.

The CDR3 here is CASSLWTGRGNTEAFF. The CDR3 DNA is TGTGCCAGCAGCCTTTGGACAGGCCGGGGGAACACTGAAGCTTTCTTT. The chain links TRBV7-6 to TRBJ1-1, with 7 positions matching TRBD1. CDR1 and CDR2 from the germline V gene are SGHVS and FNYEAQ. Germline trimming cut 5 bases from V and 1 base from J; bases unmatched to any gene: 10. CDR3 length: 16 residues.

This chain uses TRBV5-1 with TRBJ2-2; 7 nucleotides align to TRBD2. CDR1 is SGHRS, CDR2 YFSETQ, per germline. The CDR3 consists of 18 residues. The J segment lost 4 bases and the V segment lost 3 bases, leaving 15 bases of the junction unmatched. DNA of the CDR3: TGCGCCAGCAGCTCGGGACTACTCACCGATCAGGGCACCGGGGAGCTGTTTTTT. Amino acid sequence: CASSSGLLTDQGTGELFF.

This clone is a singleton in its sample. The chain uses TRBV5-6 and TRBJ2-6; D remains unclear. The CDR3 has 13 residues. CDR1 SGHDT and CDR2 YYEEEE come from the germline V gene. V was shortened by 6 bases and J by 2 bases, with 6 bases between the two germline ends. The CDR3 DNA sequence: TGTGCCAGCATGCGCCCTGGGGCCAACGTCCTGACTTTC. It encodes CASMRPGANVLTF. The full variable domain, completed using reference TRBV5-6 and TRBJ2-6, is DAGVTQSPTHLIKTRGQQVTLRCSPKSGHDTVSWYQQALGQGPQFIFQYYEEEERQRGNFPDRFSGHQFPNYSSELNVNALLLGDSALYLCASMRPGANVLTFGAGSRLTVL.

This sequence joins TRBV27 and TRBJ2-3; TRBD2 matches 7 bases. CDR3 size: 16 residues. From germline, CDR1 is MNHEY and CDR2 SMNVEV (reference sequence). The V segment lost 7 bases and the J segment 2 bases; nucleotides outside the gene matches: 12. The CDR3: CASTTEAGRLTDTQYF. CDR3 sequence (DNA): TGTGCCAGCACAACCGAAGCGGGGCGCCTCACAGATACGCAGTATTTT.

The chain links TRBV30 to TRBJ1-1, with D tentatively TRBD1 (6 bases). This CDR3 has 14 residues. V lost 2 bases and J lost 5, with 15 bases in between. Per the germline V gene, CDR1 is GTSNPN and CDR2 is SVGIG (reference sequence). The CDR3 DNA sequence: TGTGCCTGGAGTTGGGGGCGACTAAGAACTGAAGCTTTCTTT. Translating it yields CAWSWGRLRTEAFF.

The chain combines TRBV5-1 with TRBJ1-2; 8 nucleotides match TRBD1. The CDR3 spans 15 residues. Germline values: CDR1 SGHRS, CDR2 YFSETQ. The J segment lost 0 bases and the V segment lost 2 bases, leaving 3 bases of the junction unmatched. This chain's CDR3 is CASSFKTGANYGYTF. DNA of the CDR3: TGCGCCAGCAGCTTTAAGACAGGGGCTAACTATGGCTACACCTTC.

This chain links TRBV3-1 (or the pseudogene TRBV3-2) with TRBJ1-1, with D perhaps matching TRBD1 (5 bases). CDR1 is LGHDT, CDR2 YNNKEL, per germline (reference sequence). CDR3 length: 12 residues. The germline V and J ends were trimmed by 5 bases and 5 bases, with 9 bases remaining between them. CDR3 coding DNA: TGTGCCAGCAGCTGGGGGGGGACTGAAGCTTTCTTT. It translates to CASSWGGTEAFF.

The chain uses TRBV9 and TRBJ2-1; 8 bases agree with TRBD2. Germline V lookup: CDR1 SGDLS, CDR2 YYNGEE. V shed 2 bases and J 2 bases; nucleotides not matched to a gene: 3. The CDR3 is 15 amino acids. CDR3 DNA sequence: TGTGCCAGCAGCGTTAGCGGGACAACCTACAATGAGCAGTTCTTC. It is translated as CASSVSGTTYNEQFF.

This CDR3 is CASRPPGLTIGDTQYF. Written as DNA, the CDR3 is TGTGCCAGCAGGCCTCCGGGTCTTACTATTGGAGATACGCAGTATTTT. The chain joins TRBV7-2 to TRBJ2-3, with D unresolved. The CDR3 covers 16 residues. The V and J ends lost 6 bases and 5 bases respectively, with 21 bases between them. Per germline, CDR1 SGHTA and CDR2 FQGNSA. Full variable domain (outside the CDR3, taken from reference TRBV7-2 and TRBJ2-3): GAGVSQSPSNKVTEKGKDVELRCDPISGHTALYWYRQSLGQGLEFLIYFQGNSAPDKSGLPSDRFSAERTGGSVSTLTIQRTQQEDSAVYLCASRPPGLTIGDTQYFGPGTRLTVL.

This clone was observed once. The chain links TRBV28 to TRBJ2-7; D ambiguous. CDR3 length: 13 residues. Germline-derived CDR1 and CDR2 are MDHEN and SYDVKM. Trimming left V 6 bases short and J 4 bases short, with 13 bases between. CDR3 in DNA: TGTGCCAGCAGCCGTGACATCTCGTACGAGCAGTACTTC. Translated: CASSRDISYEQYF.

This rearrangement joins TRBV9 to TRBJ1-5; 9 bases fit TRBD1. The CDR3 length is 15 residues. Germline V gene sequence: CDR1 SGDLS, CDR2 YYNGEE. The trim removed 3 bases at V and 6 bases at J, leaving 7 bases unmatched. CDR3 in DNA: TGTGCCAGCAGCGGAGGGACAGGGAAGGGTCAGCCCCAGCATTTT. It codes for CASSGGTGKGQPQHF.

The CDR3: CASSSWQGLNNEQFF. The CDR3 DNA reads TGTGCCAGCAGTTCGTGGCAGGGACTGAACAATGAGCAGTTCTTC. V and J are TRBV28 and TRBJ2-1; weak D call: TRBD2 (6 bases). Germline CDR1 is MDHEN and CDR2 is SYDVKM. This CDR3 is built from 15 residues. V lost 4 bases and J 5 bases, leaving 15 bases between the germline ends.

The chain uses TRBV6-5 and TRBJ1-5; D ambiguous. CDR1 and CDR2 from the germline V gene are MNHEY and SVGAGI. Trimming left V 10 bases short and J 4 bases short, with 11 bases between. This CDR3 has 12 amino acids. The CDR3, as DNA: TGTGCCATCCGGGGAGGGAATCAGCCCCAGCATTTT. It codes for CAIRGGNQPQHF.

This clone has a handful of counts. This rearrangement joins TRBV9 to TRBJ2-5, with 9 positions matching TRBD2. The germline CDR1 and CDR2 sequences are SGDLS and YYNGEE. The V and J ends lost 1 base and 5 bases, in that order; junction bases with no gene match: 12. CDR3 length equals 17 residues. CDR3 region: CASSVMAGGPGGETQYF. DNA of the CDR3: TGTGCCAGCAGCGTAATGGCGGGGGGGCCGGGAGGTGAGACCCAGTACTTC. The variable domain in full, with the rest retrieved from reference TRBV9 and TRBJ2-5, is DSGVTQTPKHLITATGQRVTLRCSPRSGDLSVYWYQQSLDQGLQFLIQYYNGEERAKGNILERFSAQQFPDLHSELNLSSLELGDSALYFCASSVMAGGPGGETQYFGPGTRLLVL.

The rearrangement joins TRBV7-8 to TRBJ2-3; 9 nucleotides align to TRBD2. This CDR3 is built from 15 residues. CDR1 and CDR2 from the germline V gene are SGHVS and FQNEAQ. Trimming removed 3 bases from V and 1 base from J; junction bases left unmatched: 2. The CDR3 reads CASSFSGGRTDTQYF. The CDR3 nucleotides are TGTGCCAGCAGCTTTAGCGGGGGACGCACAGATACGCAGTATTTT.

The chain uses TRBV18 and TRBJ2-4; D may be TRBD2 (5 bases). CDR3 size: 17 residues. CDR1 and CDR2 from the germline V gene are KGHSH and LQKENI. Trimming stripped 2 bases from V and 1 base from J, with 15 bases between. CDR3 region: CASSPFAGFGAKNIQYF. The DNA of the CDR3 is TGTGCCAGCTCACCATTCGCGGGTTTCGGGGCCAAAAACATTCAGTACTTC.

The rearrangement joins TRBV9 to TRBJ2-7; D possibly corresponds to TRBD2 (6 bases). Trimming pared 4 bases from V and 0 bases from J, leaving 14 bases between. Looked up from germline, CDR1 is SGDLS and CDR2 is YYNGEE. The CDR3 totals 15 residues. This chain's CDR3 is CASSLEEGPSYEQYF. In nucleotides, the CDR3 is TGTGCCAGCAGCCTCGAGGAGGGGCCCTCCTACGAGCAGTACTTC.

This clone was observed a handful of times. The genes are TRBV7-9 and TRBJ2-2; TRBD2 might be the D (5 bases). The germline CDR1 and CDR2 sequences are SEHNR and FQNEAQ (reference sequence). The CDR3 has 15 residues. The germline V and J ends were trimmed by 2 bases and 4 bases, with 11 bases remaining between them. The CDR3 bases are TGTGCCAGCAGCTTATACGGGGTAGGCACCGGGGAGCTGTTTTTT. It translates to CASSLYGVGTGELFF.

This chain connects TRBV6-1 to TRBJ1-6; no definite D call. From germline, CDR1 is MNHNS and CDR2 SASEGT. Trimming shortened V by 2 bases and J by 9 bases, and 11 bases separated the two germline ends. The CDR3 sequence is 14 residues long. CDR3 DNA sequence: TGTGCCAGCAGTGAATATTGGCAGATTTCACCCCTCCACTTT. Translating it yields CASSEYWQISPLHF.

The chain couples TRBV27 to TRBJ2-2; 10 nucleotides align to TRBD2. With V trimmed by 6 bases and J by 6 bases, 7 bases remained unmatched. Germline V gene lookup returns CDR1 MNHEY and CDR2 SMNVEV (reference sequence). The CDR3 has 15 amino acids. CDR3 loop: CASRINSGGSGELFF. DNA of the CDR3: TGTGCCAGCAGGATTAATAGCGGGGGGTCCGGGGAGCTGTTTTTT.

The chain carries TRBV6-1 and TRBJ1-2; possible D gene TRBD1, 6 bases. Germline CDR1 is MNHNS and CDR2 is SASEGT. Trimming shortened V by 3 bases and J by 1 base, and 9 bases separated the two germline ends. This CDR3 comprises 14 residues. In DNA, the CDR3 is TGTGCCAGCAGTGAGGACAGTCGTAACTATGGCTACACCTTC. This gives the protein CASSEDSRNYGYTF.

The gene calls are TRBV6-5 and TRBJ2-7, with no clear D. There are 12 residues in the CDR3. Germline CDR1 is MNHEY and CDR2 is SVGAGI. Trimming shortened V by 6 bases and J by 4 bases, and 10 bases separated the two germline ends. This CDR3 reads CASSLPGYEQYF. CDR3 DNA sequence: TGTGCCAGCAGCCTACCCGGGTACGAGCAGTACTTC.

The chain employs TRBV5-1 and TRBJ2-7; 11 bases fit TRBD2. CDR3 length: 16 amino acids. Germline values: CDR1 SGHRS, CDR2 YFSETQ. Trimming removed 0 bases from V and 1 base from J; junction bases left unmatched: 3. This chain's CDR3 is CASSLGVAGGSYEQYF. The CDR3 DNA is TGCGCCAGCAGCTTGGGGGTAGCGGGAGGGTCCTACGAGCAGTACTTC.